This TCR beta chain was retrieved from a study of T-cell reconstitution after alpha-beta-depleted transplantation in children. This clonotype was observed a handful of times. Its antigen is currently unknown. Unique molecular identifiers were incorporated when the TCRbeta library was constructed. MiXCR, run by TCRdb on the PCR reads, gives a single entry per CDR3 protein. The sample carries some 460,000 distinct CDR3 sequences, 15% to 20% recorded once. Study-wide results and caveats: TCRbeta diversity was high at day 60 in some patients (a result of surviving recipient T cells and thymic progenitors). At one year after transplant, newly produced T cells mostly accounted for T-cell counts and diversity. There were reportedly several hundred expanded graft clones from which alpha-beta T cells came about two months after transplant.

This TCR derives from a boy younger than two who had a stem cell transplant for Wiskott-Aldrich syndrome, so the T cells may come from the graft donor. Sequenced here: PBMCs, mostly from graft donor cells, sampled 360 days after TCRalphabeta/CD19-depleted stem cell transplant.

The CDR3 region has the DNA TGTGCCAGCAGTTTAAGATGGGGCGGCGAGCAGTACTTC. It encodes CASSLRWGGEQYF. The rearrangement uses TRBV12-3 or TRBV12-4 and TRBJ2-7, with a weak D call TRBD1 (5 bases). Trimming took 2 bases from V and 6 from J, leaving 11 bases between them. The CDR3 totals 13 residues.